One sample yielded the 18 T cell receptor beta chains listed below, sequenced in a study of OX40 agonist ivuxolimab in advanced cancers. Produced via immunoSEQ multiplex PCR; TCRdb's table is partial and in-frame only. The sample contains about 100,000 clones, 95% to 96% of which appear only once. The specimen was CD4+ or CD8+ T cells sorted from blood, collected in a trial of the OX40 agonist ivuxolimab. The receptors shown here come from an adult with an advanced solid tumor such as melanoma, head and neck, liver or kidney cancer.

The V call is TRBV19, the J call TRBJ2-7; the D gene is possibly TRBD1 (6 bases). The CDR3 runs 14 residues. The germline gives CDR1 LNHDA, CDR2 SQIVND (reference sequence). Trimming left V 3 bases short and J 4 bases short, with 13 bases between. CDR3 loop: CASSIGRGRYEQYF. The CDR3 bases are TGTGCCAGTAGTATCGGCAGGGGAAGATACGAGCAGTACTTC.

The gene calls are TRBV6-1 and TRBJ1-1; weak D call: TRBD1 (5 bases). Trimming stripped 4 bases from V and 7 bases from J, with 22 bases between. CDR1 MNHNS and CDR2 SASEGT come from the germline V gene. The CDR3 length is 16 residues. DNA of the CDR3: TGTGCCAGCAGTGCAGACCGGGACGGATTTTTTGTTGAAGCTTTCTTT. Encoded protein: CASSADRDGFFVEAFF.

The chain couples TRBV6-5 to TRBJ2-7; D may be TRBD1 or TRBD2 (5 bases each). Germline values: CDR1 MNHEY, CDR2 SVGAGI. The V end lost 4 bases, the J end lost 5 bases, and 15 bases lay between the germline ends. CDR3 length: 14 amino acids. CDR3 sequence reads: CASSFTGQSHEQYF. The CDR3 coding sequence is TGTGCCAGCAGTTTCACGGGGCAGAGCCACGAGCAGTACTTC.

The chain is built from TRBV30 and TRBJ2-7; D possibly matches TRBD1 or TRBD2 (5 bases each). The CDR3 totals 12 residues. Trimming removed 7 bases at V and 0 bases at J, with 10 bases between. From germline, CDR1 is GTSNPN and CDR2 SVGIG (reference sequence). This CDR3 reads CAFRDDSYEQYF. Here the CDR3 DNA reads TGTGCCTTCCGGGACGACTCCTACGAGCAGTACTTC.

This rearrangement joins TRBV27 to TRBJ2-1; 13 bases are shared with TRBD2. Trimming at V came to 7 bases and at J to 2 bases, leaving 5 bases not matched to a gene. This CDR3 is 16 amino acids long. Germline V gene data show CDR1 as MNHEY and CDR2 as SMNVEV (reference sequence). The CDR3 DNA reads TGTGCCAGCACCTGGACTAGCGGGGGAACCTACAATGAGCAGTTCTTC. Encoded protein: CASTWTSGGTYNEQFF.

This chain links TRBV7-9 with TRBJ2-7, with a possible D match to TRBD1 (5 bases). The CDR3 length is 17 residues. Trimming removed 3 bases from V and 1 base from J, with 19 bases in between. CDR1 and CDR2 (germline): SEHNR, FQNEAQ (reference sequence). CDR3 in amino acids: CASSLPFGQGMSYEQYF. CDR3 coding DNA: TGTGCCAGCAGCTTGCCCTTTGGGCAGGGAATGTCCTACGAGCAGTACTTC.

This clone was recorded only once. The rearrangement joins TRBV2 to TRBJ2-1; 11 bases align to TRBD2. The CDR3 is 14 amino acids. Germline V gene sequence: CDR1 SNHLY, CDR2 FYNNEI. Trimming removed 7 bases from V and 9 bases from J; junction bases left unmatched: 8. CDR3 DNA: TGTGCCAGCATTTTAGCGGGAGGGTACCGTGAGCAGTTCTTC. This sequence encodes CASILAGGYREQFF.

The rearrangement links TRBV4-1 to TRBJ1-3, with D possibly matching TRBD1 (5 bases). The V and J ends lost 1 base and 1 base respectively, with 11 bases between them. The CDR3 is 16 residues long. Germline V lookup: CDR1 MGHRA, CDR2 YSYEKL. The CDR3 loop reads CASSQVGGDSGNTIYF. The CDR3, as DNA: TGCGCCAGCAGCCAAGTCGGGGGTGATTCTGGAAACACCATATATTTT.

This chain uses TRBV19 with TRBJ1-5, with a possible D match to TRBD1 (5 bases). The CDR3 has 14 amino acids. Trimming cost V 5 bases and J 5 bases, with 13 bases left between them. Germline-derived CDR1 and CDR2 are LNHDA and SQIVND (reference sequence). In DNA form, the CDR3 reads TGTGCCAGTAGTCTGGGACCTCAATATCAGCCCCAGCATTTT. Its translation: CASSLGPQYQPQHF.

The rearrangement joins TRBV5-6 to TRBJ2-7, with D possibly being TRBD2 (5 bases). Germline V gene data show CDR1 as SGHDT and CDR2 as YYEEEE. V lost 0 bases to trimming and J lost 7 bases, with 17 bases between them. There are 15 residues in the CDR3. In DNA, the CDR3 is TGTGCCAGCAGCTTGGTCCGCGGGTGGGCCTGGGAGCAGTACTTC. It codes for CASSLVRGWAWEQYF.

V usage is TRBV11-3 and J usage is TRBJ2-2; D may be TRBD1 (6 bases). The CDR3 covers 15 residues. Germline CDR1 reads SGHNT; CDR2 reads YENEEA. Trimming pared 5 bases from V and 2 bases from J, leaving 12 bases between. CDR3 sequence reads: CASSTLDSNTGELFF. The CDR3, as DNA: TGTGCCAGCAGCACCCTGGACAGCAACACCGGGGAGCTGTTTTTT.

The chain combines TRBV19 with TRBJ1-2; no definite D call. The V gene's germline CDR1 is LNHDA and CDR2 SQIVND (reference sequence). The length of the CDR3 is 13 residues. Trimming took off 2 bases at V and 4 bases at J, with 8 bases between the two ends. CDR3 coding DNA: TGTGCCAGTAGTATACTGGGAACCTATGGCTACACCTTC. It codes for CASSILGTYGYTF.

In its sample, this clone was seen once. The chain employs TRBV9 and TRBJ1-1; 8 bases match TRBD1. After removal of 0 bases from V and 5 bases from J, the junction contained 18 bases not matched to a gene. The CDR3 is 19 residues long. Per the germline V gene, CDR1 is SGDLS and CDR2 is YYNGEE. DNA for the CDR3: TGTGCCAGCAGCGTAGCGGGTGTTCAGGGGGCGAATAAGGAGACTGAAGCTTTCTTT. Translated, it gives CASSVAGVQGANKETEAFF.

V gene TRBV4-3 combines with J gene TRBJ2-7, with 8 bases lining up with TRBD1. The V gene's germline CDR1 is LGHNA and CDR2 YSLEER. The CDR3 consists of 15 residues. Unmatched junction bases numbered 2, after V lost 1 base and J lost 0 bases. In nucleotides, the CDR3 is TGCGCCAGCAGCCAAGCGACAGGGGTCTCCTACGAGCAGTACTTC. Its protein is CASSQATGVSYEQYF.

The gene calls are TRBV5-1 and TRBJ2-5; no clear D. Trimming stripped 2 bases from V and 4 bases from J, with 6 bases between. CDR3 length: 12 amino acids. Germline CDR1 and CDR2: SGHRS and YFSETQ. CDR3 nucleotides: TGCGCCAGCAGCTTTAATGGAGAGACCCAGTACTTC. As protein: CASSFNGETQYF.

This clone was found a few times. The chain carries TRBV2 and TRBJ1-5, with unresolved D. V lost 1 base, J lost 4 bases, and 11 bases lay in between. Germline CDR1 is SNHLY and CDR2 is FYNNEI. The CDR3 consists of 15 residues. The CDR3 bases are TGTGCCAGCAGTGAAGGTACGATGGAAAATCAGCCCCAGCATTTT. This encodes CASSEGTMENQPQHF.

The V and J genes are TRBV7-7 and TRBJ1-3; D may be TRBD1 (6 bases). Looked up from germline, CDR1 is SSHAT and CDR2 is FNYEAQ (reference sequence). This CDR3 has 14 residues. The ends were cut back, 6 bases at V and 2 bases at J, with 11 bases in the middle. The CDR3 bases are TGTGCCAGCAGTCCGTCAGGGGCTGGAAACACCATATATTTT. Its translation: CASSPSGAGNTIYF.

This chain links TRBV10-2 with TRBJ2-5; D not certain. The V end lost 8 bases, the J end lost 3 bases, and 10 bases lay between the germline ends. This CDR3 region has 12 residues. Germline V gene data show CDR1 as WSHSY and CDR2 as SAAADI. DNA of the CDR3: TGCGCCAGCGTGGGTTTAGAAGAGACCCAGTACTTC. Protein sequence: CASVGLEETQYF.